The entry below describes one T cell receptor beta chain. This clonotype was seen only a few times. It lacks a known antigen. No much larger clone is present one base from it, and per-base qualities are unavailable. Stable Graves' hyperthyroidism was defined as no progression to ophthalmopathy during 18 months of follow-up. Hyperthyroidism patients were aged 18 to 65 years and newly diagnosed, with disease duration of less than 2 months. Exclusion was applied to patients with uncontrolled infections, other autoimmune diseases, pregnancy or lactation. Clinical symptoms, serum thyroxine and TRAb, thyroid ultrasound, and orbital computed tomography formed the basis for the diagnoses. PBMCs were isolated from 7.5 to 10 ml of fresh peripheral blood by Ficoll-Paque density gradient centrifugation. Total RNA was extracted with Trizol reagent, and quality was checked on an Agilent 2100 Bioanalyzer. Unmatched junction bases come to 2, with V trimmed by 6 bases and J by 3 bases. The germline V gene specifies MNHEY as CDR1 and SVGAGI as CDR2. The CDR3 contains 13 residues, cysteine and phenylalanine counted. Of all the DNA, just the CDR3 is kept, 39 bases in frame from base 1.

This specimen belongs to a study of T cells in Graves' hyperthyroidism and ophthalmopathy (dated by TCRdb to about 2019). In the study overall: Peripheral blood was collected at initial diagnosis, before any treatment. Thyroid tissue and blood T-cell repertoires from more than 5 Graves' hyperthyroidism patients were also compared in the study. To identify distinguishing TCR V-J signatures, a discovery cohort of about 95 patients was used, comprising some 43 with Graves' ophthalmopathy and under 60 with stable Graves' hyperthyroidism. According to the paper, TCR Vbeta CDR3 sequencing was carried out on about 140 peripheral blood samples, which came from fewer than 50 ophthalmopathy, under 80 hyperthyroidism and 17 progressor patients. After blood sampling, hyperthyroidism patients were treated with methimazole at a starting dose of 30 mg daily, and ophthalmopathy patients were treated with high-dose intravenous methylprednisolone. The approximately 98 discovery patients were randomly divided into training and test sets at a 7:3 ratio. Prospective prediction of ophthalmopathy was tested in an independent validation cohort consisting of 18 hyperthyroidism patients and around 16 patients who later progressed to ophthalmopathy.

Amplification of TCR beta CDR3 regions was carried out from RNA transcripts. The first round of RT-PCR for the TCR CDR3 was performed with the HTBI primer set and the Qiagen OneStep RT-PCR kit. Libraries were constructed in a second round of multiplex PCR, after which size selection and purification were carried out. The libraries were sequenced on an Illumina HiSeq2000 using paired-end 100 bp reads. Concerning the study's data processing: SOAPnuke was used to process the raw data, with reads discarded if the reads contained adapters or uncalled bases, had a mean Phred below 15, or lacked an exact constant-primer or identifier match. High-quality paired reads were merged using COPE v1.2.5, and each unique nucleotide sequence was defined as a clonotype. MiTCR v1.1 was used to align clonotypes to the IMGT TRBV, TRBD and TRBJ reference segments. The analysis included only V-J combinations with a frequency above 0.0001, which together covered around 99% of the repertoires. A TCS score was defined as the ratio of F50 (clonal expansion) to E x V (chaos), with BLOSUM62-based TCRdist applied between CDR3 peptides within each V-J. Welch's t-statistics and random forest reduced fewer than 600 V-J features to 13, which were used in a naive Bayes classifier (R e1071). The Morisita-Horn index was used to measure how similar the thyroid and blood repertoires were. TCRdb reran the public reads through fastp at Q25 and MiXCR, keeping productive beta chains. Each CDR3 protein appears once, grouped with its most common genes and DNA. The V and J calls were not made by the authors but by TCRdb's processing. In all, the sample holds about 840,000 distinct CDR3 sequences, and 38% of those were seen once. The ten largest account for 7.5% to 9.5% of the sample.

Findings and caveats that apply to the study as a whole: Blood samples also contained most of the expanded thyroid clonotypes (frequency above 0.001), which suggests that blood repertoires may reflect thyroid immune responses. During validation, the model predicted progression to ophthalmopathy a median of approximately 7 months ahead of onset, with 70.59% sensitivity and under 85% specificity. Sample size was not statistically predetermined, and blinding of investigators to group allocation was not performed. A 13 V-J signature model separated ophthalmopathy from stable hyperthyroidism, with around 88% sensitivity and 81% to 82% specificity in cross-validation and 80%/75% in testing.

The chain links TRBV6-5 with TRBJ1-2, with 9 bases in between that match TRBD1. The origin of this receptor is a man younger than 35 with Graves' hyperthyroidism. Sequenced sample: blood. The DNA sequence is TGTGCCAGCAGAGGACAGGGGCACTATGGCTACACCTTC. Its protein product is CASRGQGHYGYTF.